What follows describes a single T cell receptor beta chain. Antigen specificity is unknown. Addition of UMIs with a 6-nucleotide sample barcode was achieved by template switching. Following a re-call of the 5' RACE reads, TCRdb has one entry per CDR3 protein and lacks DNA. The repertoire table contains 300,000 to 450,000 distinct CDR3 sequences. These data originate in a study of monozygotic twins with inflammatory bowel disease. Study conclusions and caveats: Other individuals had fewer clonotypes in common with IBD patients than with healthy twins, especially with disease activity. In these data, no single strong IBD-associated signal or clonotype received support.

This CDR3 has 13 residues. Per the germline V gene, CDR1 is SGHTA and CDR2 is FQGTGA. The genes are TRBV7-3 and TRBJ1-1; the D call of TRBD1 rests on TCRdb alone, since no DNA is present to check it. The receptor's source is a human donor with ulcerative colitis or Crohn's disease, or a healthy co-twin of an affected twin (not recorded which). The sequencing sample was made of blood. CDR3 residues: CASSADRQIEAFF.